The rows below give T cell receptor beta chains drawn from one sample of a study of cytomegalovirus exposure and HLA in healthy donors. Produced via immunoSEQ multiplex PCR; TCRdb's table is partial and in-frame only. The sample yields about 170,000 clones, just under 90% seen once. Sequencing was carried out using PBMCs. The receptor source for this set is a woman aged 25 to 39 in good health and CMV-seronegative. Both conserved end residues are part of each CDR3. The D gene is left open where the match is weak. A row's size may be missing; if present it is once, few, many or a size class.

clone size	V gene	CDR3 length	D gene	J gene	CDR3 protein	CDR3 DNA
.	TRBV12-5	12	.	TRBJ2-1	CASGWINGGEFF	TGTGCTAGTGGTTGGATAAACGGGGGTGAGTTCTTC
.	TRBV7-9	14	.	TRBJ1-6	CASSRTSGPQKIHF	TGTGCCAGCAGCCGAACGAGCGGACCCCAAAAGATCCACTTT
.	TRBV2	14	TRBD1	TRBJ1-4	CASNIGTGPDKLFF	TGTGCCAGTAATATAGGGACAGGGCCTGACAAACTGTTTTTT
once	TRBV4-1	16	.	TRBJ1-2	CASSQEMKFQAQGYTF	TGCGCCAGCAGCCAAGAAATGAAATTCCAGGCCCAAGGCTACACCTTC
.	TRBV19	15	TRBD1	TRBJ2-7	CASSMGTGGTYEQYF	TGTGCCAGTAGTATGGGGACAGGGGGCACCTACGAGCAGTACTTC
.	TRBV27	14	.	TRBJ1-5	CASKSLGWDSPQHF	TGTGCCAGCAAATCCCTCGGTTGGGACTCGCCCCAGCATTTT
.	TRBV7-9	15	TRBD2	TRBJ2-7	CASSLRGDPSYEQYF	TGTGCCAGCAGCTTACGGGGGGACCCCTCCTACGAGCAGTACTTC
.	TRBV6-1	15	.	TRBJ2-7	CASSEKLGQTYEQYF	TGTGCCAGCAGTGAAAAGTTGGGACAAACCTACGAGCAGTACTTC
once	TRBV7-9	17	TRBD1	TRBJ1-3	CASSSGWDRGSGNTIYF	TGTGCCAGCAGCTCAGGCTGGGACAGGGGGTCTGGAAACACCATATATTTT
.	TRBV29-1	13	.	TRBJ1-1	CSVEIPTNTEAFF	TGCAGCGTTGAGATTCCTACGAACACTGAAGCTTTCTTT
few	TRBV7-9	15	.	TRBJ2-7	CASSKAADLDYEQYF	TGTGCCAGCAGCAAAGCGGCAGATTTAGACTACGAGCAGTACTTC
.	TRBV2	13	.	TRBJ2-4	CASRFAQGTIQYF	TGTGCCAGCCGGTTCGCGCAGGGAACAATTCAGTACTTC
.	TRBV14	15	TRBD1	TRBJ2-7	CASSPRGTGVYEQYF	TGTGCCAGCAGCCCACGCGGGACAGGGGTTTACGAGCAGTACTTC
once	TRBV2	15	.	TRBJ2-2	CASIGDGGDTGELFF	TGTGCCAGCATTGGGGACGGGGGAGACACCGGGGAGCTGTTTTTT
.	TRBV7-8	14	TRBD1	TRBJ2-3	CASSPRGLTDTQYF	TGTGCCAGCAGCCCCAGGGGGCTAACAGATACGCAGTATTTT
.	TRBV7-2	17	.	TRBJ1-5	CASSSRGGVGDNQPQHF	TGTGCCAGCAGCTCCCGAGGGGGGGTAGGGGACAATCAGCCCCAGCATTTT
.	TRBV19	17	.	TRBJ1-5	CASSKRRDFGGNQPQHF	TGTGCCAGTAGTAAAAGACGGGACTTTGGGGGCAATCAGCCCCAGCATTTT
.	TRBV7-9	15	TRBD1	TRBJ2-7	CASSRTGQSSYEQYF	TGTGCCAGCAGTCGGACAGGTCAGAGCTCCTACGAGCAGTACTTC
.	TRBV11-2	13	TRBD1	TRBJ1-1	CASSMDRGNQAFF	TGTGCCAGCAGCATGGACAGGGGAAACCAAGCTTTCTTT
.	TRBV9	15	.	TRBJ2-7	CASSPRTEPSYEQYF	TGTGCCAGCAGCCCCAGGACAGAGCCTTCCTACGAGCAGTACTTC
.	TRBV11-2	14	.	TRBJ1-5	CASSDVGANQPQHF	TGTGCCAGCAGCGACGTGGGCGCAAATCAGCCCCAGCATTTT
few	TRBV30	15	.	TRBJ1-6	CAWSGQENFNSPLHF	TGTGCCTGGAGTGGACAGGAAAACTTTAATTCACCCCTCCACTTT
.	TRBV4-3	16	.	TRBJ1-2	CASSQDRRTGNYGYTF	TGCGCCAGCAGCCAAGATCGTAGAACGGGGAACTATGGCTACACCTTC
.	TRBV4-3	15	TRBD1	TRBJ1-2	CASSDGTGSNYGYTF	TGCGCCAGCAGTGACGGGACAGGGAGTAACTATGGCTACACCTTC
once	TRBV7-8	16	TRBD1	TRBJ1-1	CASSGRAGTGATEAFF	TGTGCCAGCAGCGGTCGAGCCGGGACAGGGGCCACTGAAGCTTTCTTT
.	TRBV6-5	13	.	TRBJ1-1	CASSYSGVTEAFF	TGTGCCAGCAGTTACTCAGGGGTCACTGAAGCTTTCTTT
.	TRBV6-1	11	.	TRBJ1-1	CASRAGFEAFF	TGTGCCAGCAGGGCGGGGTTCGAAGCTTTCTTT
few	TRBV5-8	14	.	TRBJ2-3	CASSMNARTDTQYF	TGTGCCAGCAGCATGAACGCGCGCACAGATACGCAGTATTTT
.	TRBV10-2	15	TRBD1	TRBJ1-6	CASSQAGTGAQPLHF	TGCGCCAGCAGCCAGGCGGGGACAGGGGCCCAACCCCTCCACTTT
.	TRBV6-5	15	.	TRBJ2-2	CASRYRETNTGELFF	TGTGCCAGCAGGTACCGAGAGACGAACACCGGGGAGCTGTTTTTT
.	TRBV6-5	13	TRBD1	TRBJ2-5	CASSRTGVETQYF	TGTGCCAGCTCCAGGACAGGGGTCGAGACCCAGTACTTC
once	TRBV2	14	.	TRBJ2-7	CASSEQRISYEQYF	TGTGCCAGCAGTGAACAGCGGATCTCCTACGAGCAGTACTTC
.	TRBV7-8	15	.	TRBJ2-3	CASSAGPYSTDTQYF	TGTGCCAGCAGCGCGGGACCTTATAGCACAGATACGCAGTATTTT
.	TRBV18	17	.	TRBJ1-5	CASSPLSVERSNQPQHF	TGTGCCAGCTCACCACTCTCCGTCGAGAGGAGCAATCAGCCCCAGCATTTT
.	TRBV2	12	.	TRBJ1-1	CASREAYTEAFF	TGTGCCAGCAGGGAGGCTTACACTGAAGCTTTCTTT
.	TRBV18	13	.	TRBJ1-5	CASSPESNQPQHF	TGTGCCAGCTCACCAGAGTCCAATCAGCCCCAGCATTTT
once	TRBV18	15	TRBD2	TRBJ2-7	CASSPPGGGSYEQYF	TGTGCCAGCTCACCACCGGGCGGGGGATCCTACGAGCAGTACTTC
.	TRBV18	12	.	TRBJ2-1	CASSQGYDEQFF	TGTGCCAGCTCACAGGGGTATGATGAGCAGTTCTTC
.	TRBV7-6	17	TRBD2	TRBJ2-3	CASSPRAGGPTQDTQYF	TGTGCCAGCAGCCCCCGGGCGGGGGGACCAACTCAAGATACGCAGTATTTT
.	TRBV6-6	16	TRBD1	TRBJ1-2	CASSTSPGTGGWGYTF	TGTGCCAGCAGTACCAGTCCCGGGACAGGGGGCTGGGGCTACACCTTC
.	TRBV19	17	TRBD1	TRBJ2-7	CASSLTVPGTGVYEQYF	TGTGCCAGTAGTCTCACGGTGCCCGGGACAGGGGTGTACGAGCAGTACTTC